This T cell receptor beta chain originates from a study of blood T cell repertoires in COVID-19. At the level of the study: Collection of acute and convalescent COVID-19 samples took place in the United States, Italy and Spain.

Assignment of participants to cohorts was predicated upon participant-reported clinical history. The trim removed 3 bases at V and 2 bases at J, leaving 6 bases unmatched. This CDR3 has 15 amino acids. Germline CDR1 is LGHDT and CDR2 is YNNKEL (reference sequence). Original handling: Estimation of nucleated cell counts relied on the amplification of reference gene primers. Here immunoSEQ multiplex PCR was the method, and the copy in TCRdb shows in-frame clones only, minus some. V and J calls and clone size are those listed in that table; D and trimming were worked out from the DNA. The sample lists 200,000 to 250,000 clones; about nine tenths were seen once.

The sample comprised PBMCs or T cells enriched from blood (not recorded which). V and J are TRBV3-1 (or the pseudogene TRBV3-2) and TRBJ2-5, with 7 bases aligning to TRBD1. The sequence came from a man in his forties or fifties who had been exposed to COVID-19. The DNA for the CDR3 is TGTGCCAGCAGCCATCCGGACAGGCTACAAGAGACCCAGTACTTC. The encoded protein is CASSHPDRLQETQYF.